What follows describes a single T cell receptor beta chain. The read terminates 3 residues before the CDR3 end, so the remaining end is supplied by the germline J gene. This sample stems from a study of T cells in women clearing cervical HPV infection. Generated by immunoSEQ multiplex PCR, the TCRdb table keeps only in-frame clones and is missing some. This repertoire includes around 16,000 clones. Germline CDR1 is SEHNR and CDR2 is FQNEAQ (reference sequence). J was trimmed by 4 bases and V by 5 bases; bases with no gene match: 6. CDR3 length: 15 residues. Dot-blot hybridization genotyped cervical HPV amplified with MY09/MY11 PCR.

J is TRBJ1-4 and V is TRBV7-9; 8 bases are a match to TRBD1. This TCR derives from a woman between 18 and 75 years old with a cervical HPV16 infection that either progressed to CIN3+ or cleared (not recorded which). Sequenced sample: blood buffy coat. Incomplete CDR3 DNA: TGTGCCAGCAGCGGACAGGGTAGGGGTAATGAAAAA. Translation: CASSGQGRGNEK. The whole CDR3 sequence reads CASSGQGRGNEKLFF.